Listed below are T cell receptor beta chains from one sample, sequenced in a study of CD8+ T cells in alopecia areata. This table comes from immunoSEQ multiplex PCR, and its TCRdb copy is limited to in-frame clones, with some not included. The sample carries 100,000 to 150,000 clones, 50% to 60% recorded once. The specimen comprised CD4+ T cells sorted from blood, sampled at week 0. The receptors derive from a human donor with alopecia areata. CDR3s leave out the opening cysteine and the closing phenylalanine or tryptophan.

TRBV18	TRBJ2-3	ASSPLPRPQDTQY
TRBV18	TRBJ1-6	ASSAGQRNSPLH
TRBV10-3	TRBJ2-1	AISQHSSGRVSYNEQF
TRBV7-2	TRBJ1-1	ASSPNPFRDSAF
TRBV7-3	TRBJ1-1	ASSLTGTDTEAF
TRBV19	TRBJ2-7	ASSGETNSYEQY
TRBV5-4	TRBJ1-1	ASSLMGSTEAF
TRBV5-4	TRBJ2-2	ASSGGAPNTGELF
TRBV19	TRBJ1-2	ASSIRNYGYT
TRBV5-4	TRBJ2-1	ASSRAINEQF
TRBV6-5	TRBJ2-7	ASSRSRDYEQY
TRBV7-3	TRBJ2-7	ASSLGTGRDPYEQY
TRBV7-2	TRBJ2-5	ASSLAGARGTQY
TRBV29-1	TRBJ2-4	SVEIQGYIQY
TRBV7-2	TRBJ2-1	ASSSARGWGVYNEQF
TRBV2	TRBJ2-7	ASSEVGQGSYEQY
TRBV30	TRBJ2-1	AWSVSDQGSDEQF
TRBV7-3	TRBJ1-1	ASSFWEGTEAF
TRBV30	TRBJ1-5	AWGLDQPQH
TRBV18	TRBJ1-6	ASSPPGRGGSPLH
TRBV5-4	TRBJ2-1	ASSLVWASGSNEQF
TRBV7-3	TRBJ2-3	ASSQGSGGTVSTDTQY